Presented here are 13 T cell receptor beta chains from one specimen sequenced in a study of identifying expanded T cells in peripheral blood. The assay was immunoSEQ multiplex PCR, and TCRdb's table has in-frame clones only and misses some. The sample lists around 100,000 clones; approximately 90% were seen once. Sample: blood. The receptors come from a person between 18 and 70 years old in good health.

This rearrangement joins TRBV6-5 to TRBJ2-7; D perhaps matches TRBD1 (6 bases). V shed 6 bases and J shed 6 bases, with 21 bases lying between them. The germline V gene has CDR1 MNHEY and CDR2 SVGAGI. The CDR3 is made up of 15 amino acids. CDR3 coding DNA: TGTGCCAGCAGCACCGCCCTGGAAGGGGGTATCGAGCAGTACTTC. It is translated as CASSTALEGGIEQYF.

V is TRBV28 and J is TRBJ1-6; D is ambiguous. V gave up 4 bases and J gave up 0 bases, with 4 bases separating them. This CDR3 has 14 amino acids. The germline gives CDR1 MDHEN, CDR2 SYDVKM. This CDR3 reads CASSWASYNSPLHF. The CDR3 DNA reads TGTGCCAGCAGTTGGGCCTCCTATAATTCACCCCTCCACTTT.

The DNA for the CDR3 is TGTGCCACCAGTTCGGGGGCCGGGGGGGCCACAGATACGCAGTATTTT. Amino acids: CATSSGAGGATDTQYF. The chain recombines TRBV15 with TRBJ2-3; 8 positions agree with TRBD2. CDR1 is LNHNV and CDR2 is YYDKDF in the germline V gene (reference sequence). V shed 6 bases, J shed 2 bases, and the junction held 10 bases outside the gene matches. There are 16 residues in the CDR3.

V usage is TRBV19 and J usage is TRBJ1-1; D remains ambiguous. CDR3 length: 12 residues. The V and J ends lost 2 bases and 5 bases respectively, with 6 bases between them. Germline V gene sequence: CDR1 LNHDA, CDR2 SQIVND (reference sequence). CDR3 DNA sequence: TGTGCCAGTAGTATACGTAGTACTGAAGCTTTCTTT. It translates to CASSIRSTEAFF.

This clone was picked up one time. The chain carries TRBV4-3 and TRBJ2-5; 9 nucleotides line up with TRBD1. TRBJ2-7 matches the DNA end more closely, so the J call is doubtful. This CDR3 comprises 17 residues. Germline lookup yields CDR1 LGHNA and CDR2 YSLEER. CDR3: CASSQDWTGVRTYEQYF. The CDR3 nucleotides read TGCGCCAGCAGCCAAGATTGGACAGGGGTGCGGACCTACGAGCAGTACTTC.

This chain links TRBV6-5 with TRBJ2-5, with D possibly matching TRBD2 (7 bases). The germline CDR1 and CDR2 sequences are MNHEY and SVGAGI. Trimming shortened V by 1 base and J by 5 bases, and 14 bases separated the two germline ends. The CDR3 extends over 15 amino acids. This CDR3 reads CASSYFGGPGETQYF. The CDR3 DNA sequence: TGTGCCAGCAGTTACTTCGGGGGGCCGGGGGAGACCCAGTACTTC.

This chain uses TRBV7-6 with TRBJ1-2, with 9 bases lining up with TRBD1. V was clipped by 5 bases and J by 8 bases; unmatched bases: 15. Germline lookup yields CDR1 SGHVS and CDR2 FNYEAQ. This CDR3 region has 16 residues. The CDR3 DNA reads TGTGCCAGCAGCCCTTCTTGGGGACAGGGAATTGGGGGCTACACCTTC. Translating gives CASSPSWGQGIGGYTF.

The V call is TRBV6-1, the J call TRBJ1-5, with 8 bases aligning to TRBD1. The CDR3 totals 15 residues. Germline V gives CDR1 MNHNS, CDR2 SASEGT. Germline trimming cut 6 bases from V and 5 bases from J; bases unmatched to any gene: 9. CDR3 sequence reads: CASSASGQGYQPQHF. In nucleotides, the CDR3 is TGTGCCAGCAGCGCATCCGGACAGGGTTATCAGCCCCAGCATTTT.

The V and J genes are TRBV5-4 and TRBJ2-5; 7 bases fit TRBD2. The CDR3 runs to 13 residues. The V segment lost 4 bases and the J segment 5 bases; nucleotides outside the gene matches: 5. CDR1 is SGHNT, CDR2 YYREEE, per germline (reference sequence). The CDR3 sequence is CASSSGASETQYF. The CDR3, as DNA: TGTGCCAGCAGCAGCGGGGCGTCGGAGACCCAGTACTTC.

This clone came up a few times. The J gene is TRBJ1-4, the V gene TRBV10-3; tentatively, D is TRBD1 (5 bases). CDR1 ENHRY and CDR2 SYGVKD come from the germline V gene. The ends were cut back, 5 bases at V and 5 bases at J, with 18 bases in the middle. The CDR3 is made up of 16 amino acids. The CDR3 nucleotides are TGTGCCATCAGTAGCGGACGGGGGAGGGGAAATGAAAAACTGTTTTTT. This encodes CAISSGRGRGNEKLFF.

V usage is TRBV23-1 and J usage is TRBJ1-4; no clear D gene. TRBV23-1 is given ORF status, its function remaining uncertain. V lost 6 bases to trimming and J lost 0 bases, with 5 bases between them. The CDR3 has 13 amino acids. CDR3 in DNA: TGCGCCAGCAGGGTAACAACTAATGAAAAACTGTTTTTT. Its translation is CASRVTTNEKLFF.

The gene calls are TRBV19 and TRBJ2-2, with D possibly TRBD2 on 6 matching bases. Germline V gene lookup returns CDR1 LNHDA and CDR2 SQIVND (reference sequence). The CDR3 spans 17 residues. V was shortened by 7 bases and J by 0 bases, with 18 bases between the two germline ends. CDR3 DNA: TGTGCCAGTACCCTATTGGGACTCCCCGCGAACACCGGGGAGCTGTTTTTT. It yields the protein CASTLLGLPANTGELFF.

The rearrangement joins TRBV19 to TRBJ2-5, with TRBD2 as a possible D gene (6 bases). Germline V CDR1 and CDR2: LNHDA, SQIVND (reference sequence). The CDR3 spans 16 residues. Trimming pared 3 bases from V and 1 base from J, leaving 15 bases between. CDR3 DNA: TGTGCCAGTAGTATTAGGCCTAGCGTTGTCCAAGAGACCCAGTACTTC. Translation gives CASSIRPSVVQETQYF.